The 21 T cell receptor beta chains below come from one sample, sequenced in a study of early T cells in non-severe SARS-CoV-2 infection. TCRdb reprocessed the 5' RACE reads via MiXCR and lists one record per CDR3 protein. Of over 50,000 distinct CDR3 sequences listed, approximately 8% are singletons. Specimen: whole blood. The receptors derive from an adult who was a healthcare worker with PCR-confirmed SARS-CoV-2 infection or an uninfected control (not recorded which).

This chain uses TRBV10-3 with TRBJ2-7; D is possibly TRBD2 (6 bases). The CDR3 is made up of 13 amino acids. CDR1 ENHRY and CDR2 SYGVKD come from the germline V gene. Between the trimmed V and J ends, which lost 10 bases and 2 bases, there was a span of 15 bases. In DNA form, the CDR3 reads TGTGCCACCACGGGGGACCGGGCCTACGAGCAGTACTTC. Amino acids: CATTGDRAYEQYF.

This clonotype was counted only a few times. The chain uses TRBV6-6 and TRBJ1-4; possible D gene TRBD1, 5 bases. V lost 6 bases and J 3 bases, leaving 20 bases between the germline ends. The CDR3 is 17 residues long. CDR1 MNHNY and CDR2 SVGAGI come from the germline V gene (reference sequence). The CDR3 loop reads CASSQEQVWGSNEKLFF. DNA of the CDR3: TGTGCCAGCAGCCAGGAGCAAGTCTGGGGGTCTAATGAAAAACTGTTTTTT.

This clonotype has a count of ten or more. This rearrangement joins TRBV30 to TRBJ1-2; D perhaps matches TRBD1 (6 bases). Germline loops: CDR1 GTSNPN, CDR2 SVGIG (reference sequence). The CDR3 runs 12 residues. V gave up 6 bases and J gave up 1 base, with 9 bases separating them. The CDR3 DNA is TGTGCCTGCAGGGGAGATAACTATGGCTACACCTTC. Protein sequence: CACRGDNYGYTF.

The chain is built from TRBV5-6 and TRBJ1-6; D call uncertain. Germline V gives CDR1 SGHDT, CDR2 YYEEEE. Trimming shortened V by 1 base and J by 11 bases, and 13 bases separated the two germline ends. The CDR3 is made up of 14 amino acids. For the CDR3, the DNA is TGTGCCAGCAGCTTGCTGACAACTCGGCCACCCCTCCACTTT. Translated, it gives CASSLLTTRPPLHF.

The V call is TRBV3-1, the J call TRBJ1-6; TRBD1 agrees at 10 bases. The V gene end was trimmed by 1 base and the J gene end by 12 bases; junction bases not matched to a gene: 6. The CDR3 contains 15 residues. Per the germline V gene, CDR1 is LGHDT and CDR2 is YNNKEL (reference sequence). The CDR3 loop reads CASSQGGQGVRPLHF. The CDR3 DNA is TGTGCCAGCAGCCAAGGTGGACAGGGGGTTCGACCCCTCCACTTT.

CDR3 bases: TGTGCCAGCAGCGTAGAGGCAGGGGGAAGAGAAAAACTGTTTTTT. As protein: CASSVEAGGREKLFF. The V and J genes are TRBV9 and TRBJ1-4, with 7 bases matching TRBD1. Trimming took 0 bases from V and 8 from J; bases not matched to a gene: 7. CDR3 length: 15 amino acids. Germline V CDR1 and CDR2: SGDLS, YYNGEE.

In its sample, this clonotype was seen many times. The chain has TRBV6-2 or TRBV6-3 and TRBJ2-1; tentatively, D is TRBD2 (6 bases). CDR1 is MNHEY, CDR2 SVGEGT, per germline. V lost 6 bases and J lost 1, with 16 bases in between. The CDR3 covers 16 residues. The CDR3 here is CASRNPLANSYNEQFF. The CDR3 DNA follows: TGTGCCAGCAGAAACCCCCTAGCGAATTCCTACAATGAGCAGTTCTTC.

The V and J genes are TRBV6-5 and TRBJ2-2; unclear D gene. Germline assignment: CDR1 MNHEY and CDR2 SVGAGI. The CDR3 loop spans 14 amino acids. Trimming took 0 bases from V and 7 from J, leaving 9 bases between them. The CDR3 protein is CASSYSISLGELFF. CDR3 in DNA: TGTGCCAGCAGTTACTCGATCTCGCTCGGGGAGCTGTTTTTT.

The table lists this clonotype with a few counts. The chain links TRBV5-6 to TRBJ2-5, with D possibly being TRBD1 or TRBD2 (7 bases each). Germline V CDR1 and CDR2: SGHDT, YYEEEE. V lost 3 bases to trimming and J lost 1 base, with 13 bases between them. The CDR3 is made up of 15 amino acids. CDR3 in amino acids: CASSWGGGSQETQYF. The CDR3, as DNA: TGTGCCAGCAGCTGGGGAGGGGGCAGCCAAGAGACCCAGTACTTC.

This clonotype has ten or more counts. The gene calls are TRBV24-1 and TRBJ2-7; D ambiguous. The CDR3 is 15 amino acids. Germline V gene lookup returns CDR1 KGHDR and CDR2 SFDVKD. Between the trimmed V and J ends, which lost 4 bases and 2 bases, there was a span of 14 bases. This CDR3 reads CATSDRGDPTYEQYF. The CDR3 nucleotides read TGTGCCACCAGTGACCGTGGCGACCCTACCTACGAGCAGTACTTC.

The V and J genes are TRBV6-5 and TRBJ2-1, with 11 bases matching TRBD2. CDR3 length: 16 amino acids. The J segment lost 8 bases and the V segment lost 4 bases, leaving 10 bases of the junction unmatched. In germline, CDR1 is MNHEY, CDR2 SVGAGI. The CDR3 sequence: CASSFFSGREVDEQFF. Written as DNA, the CDR3 is TGTGCCAGCAGTTTCTTTAGCGGGAGGGAGGTCGATGAGCAGTTCTTC.

This clonotype showed up just a few times. The chain joins TRBV5-5 to TRBJ2-3; 8 bases are a match to TRBD2. Germline loops: CDR1 SGHKS, CDR2 YYEKEE (reference sequence). The trim removed 4 bases at V and 3 bases at J, leaving 13 bases unmatched. This CDR3 is 17 amino acids long. The CDR3 DNA reads as TGTGCCAGCAGCCTTTATGTGGTAGCGGGATTAACAGATACGCAGTATTTT. Translating gives CASSLYVVAGLTDTQYF.

The table lists this clonotype with many counts. CDR3 sequence reads: CAIRGQLYEQYF. The CDR3 DNA reads TGTGCCATCAGGGGACAGCTCTACGAGCAGTACTTC. The chain combines TRBV10-3 with TRBJ2-7, with TRBD1 matching 7 bases. The length of the CDR3 is 12 residues. Germline V gene data show CDR1 as ENHRY and CDR2 as SYGVKD. Unmatched junction bases numbered 2, after V lost 6 bases and J lost 3 bases.

In DNA, the CDR3 is TGCAGTGCTCGCGACACCCTCAATGAGCAGTTCTTC. This translates into CSARDTLNEQFF. The chain joins TRBV20-1 to TRBJ2-1; D gene ambiguous. Germline V CDR1 and CDR2: DFQATT, SNEGSKA (reference sequence). The CDR3 runs to 12 residues. The V end lost 5 bases, the J end lost 6 bases, and 11 bases lay between the germline ends.

This clonotype was seen repeatedly, ten times or more. The chain is built from TRBV2 and TRBJ2-5; 7 positions agree with TRBD1. The CDR3 extends over 16 amino acids. With 4 bases clipped from V and 0 bases from J, the junction kept 8 bases outside the gene matches. CDR1 and CDR2 (germline): SNHLY, FYNNEI. In DNA form, the CDR3 reads TGTGCCAGCAGTGGGGACAGCCACTTGTACCAAGAGACCCAGTACTTC. As protein: CASSGDSHLYQETQYF.

There are many counts of this clonotype. The chain recombines TRBV6-2 or TRBV6-3 with TRBJ1-5; no firm D call. Germline lookup yields CDR1 MNHEY and CDR2 SVGEGT. The CDR3 is 11 amino acids. V was shortened by 8 bases and J by 3 bases, with 5 bases between the two germline ends. In DNA, the CDR3 is TGTGCCAGCGGGGACAATCAGCCCCAGCATTTT. This gives the protein CASGDNQPQHF.

There are a few counts of this clonotype. The chain uses TRBV12-3 or TRBV12-4 and TRBJ2-1; a possible D gene is TRBD2 (7 bases). The CDR3 is 14 residues long. V was cut by 4 bases and J by 11 bases, with 18 bases left in between. The CDR3 DNA follows: TGTGCCAGCAGTTGGCCGGAGGGGGGGTTTAAGCAGTTCTTC. This codes for CASSWPEGGFKQFF.

This clonotype has a count of ten or more. The chain has TRBV7-3 and TRBJ2-7; a possible D gene is TRBD2 (5 bases). Germline CDR1 and CDR2: SGHTA and FQGTGA. There are 13 residues in the CDR3. V lost 10 bases and J 4 bases, leaving 17 bases between the germline ends. The CDR3 region is CATSLGPEYEQYF. The CDR3 DNA reads as TGTGCCACCTCACTAGGGCCCGAGTACGAGCAGTACTTC.

This clonotype was seen a few times. The rearrangement uses TRBV20-1 and TRBJ2-1; 7 nucleotides agree with TRBD2. Germline V gene sequence: CDR1 DFQATT, CDR2 SNEGSKA (reference sequence). This CDR3 has 14 residues. The V and J ends lost 0 bases and 8 bases, in that order; junction bases with no gene match: 7. CDR3 sequence: CSAREGTTRDEQFF. CDR3 bases: TGCAGTGCTAGAGAGGGGACTACCCGGGATGAGCAGTTCTTC.

Ten or more counts support this clonotype. The rearrangement uses TRBV14 and TRBJ2-5; 8 bases are a match to TRBD1. This CDR3 is 15 amino acids long. Germline V gene data show CDR1 as SGHDN and CDR2 as FVKESK. J lost 5 bases, V lost 1 base, and 6 bases had no gene match. As DNA, the CDR3 is TGTGCCAGCAGCCAAGCTCGACAGGGGATGGAGACCCAGTACTTC. Its protein is CASSQARQGMETQYF.

In regard to this clonotype: A read error is possible here, since a much larger clone lies one base away. The chain employs TRBV6-5 and TRBJ1-5; TRBD1 might be the D (6 bases). V lost 6 bases to trimming and J lost 3 bases, with 12 bases between them. This CDR3 spans 14 amino acids. CDR1 MNHEY and CDR2 SVGAGI come from the germline V gene. CDR3 amino acids: CASRLQGDNQPQHF. The CDR3 nucleotides are TGTGCCAGCAGGCTACAGGGTGACAATCAGCCCCAGCATTTT.